A selection of T cell receptor beta chains follows, all from one sample in a study of cytomegalovirus exposure and HLA in healthy donors. Clones were sequenced by immunoSEQ multiplex PCR, and TCRdb holds only the in-frame ones, with some missing. This sample carries roughly 60,000 clones, 90% to 96% of them seen once, and the ten largest clones take 0.9% to 1.5%. The source material was PBMCs. The receptors were sampled from a woman between 18 and 29 years old in good health and CMV-seronegative. The CDR3 runs from the conserved cysteine through the conserved F or W. Fields, in order: J gene, V gene, CDR3 protein.

TRBJ2-1	TRBV15	CATSNETVLRPYNEQFF
TRBJ2-1	TRBV18	CASSPRTAYNEQFF
TRBJ1-3	TRBV28	CASSVGLSSGNTIYF
TRBJ1-2	TRBV28	CASSFARGQGAGGYTF
TRBJ2-3	TRBV7-2	CASSLDRLAGFADTQYF
TRBJ2-7	TRBV28	CASSGGTGVVYEQYF
TRBJ1-5	TRBV11-2	CASSLVGGRQPQHF
TRBJ2-7	TRBV20-1	CSATNYEQYF
TRBJ1-2	TRBV6-5	CASSTGGRSYGYTF
TRBJ2-2	TRBV5-4	CASSPPGQGLAGELFF
TRBJ2-6	TRBV30	CAWSVFGDRGLGANVLTF
TRBJ1-1	TRBV7-3	CASSPHPTGGVTEAFF